This TCR beta chain was identified during a study of cytomegalovirus exposure and HLA in healthy donors (dated by TCRdb to between 2016 and 2019). Describing the broader study: The 666 repertoires of the first cohort and the roughly 120 validation repertoires were produced on the same platform, according to a later analysis. The aim of the study was to test whether cataloging public T cell receptors could identify signatures of past pathogen exposure. A separate validation cohort of more than 100 different subjects was used in addition to the roughly 700-subject first cohort. The study combined high-throughput TCR immunosequencing, statistical association of individual TCRs with disease status, and machine learning to predict cytomegalovirus infection status. Overall study outcomes, separate from this receptor: It was suggested by the authors that the approach could potentially be generalized to other disease states and immunological phenotypes. In both the original and validation cohorts, the classifier was reported to diagnose cytomegalovirus status with high specificity and sensitivity. A later analysis had no HLA typing for the validation cohort, so co-occurrence there was scored across all 130 or so repertoires. A later analysis found that TCRs clustered in the first cohort also tended to co-occur in the 130 or so validation repertoires, with approximately 95% of cluster scores above 0. In vitro tests confirmed that a few of the cytomegalovirus-associated TCR beta chains recognize cytomegalovirus antigens. Most TCR sequences were seen in very few donors, while some public TCRs were found in many individuals. The study listed 164 TCR beta chains as associated with cytomegalovirus.

Library preparation employed the immunoSEQ multiplex PCR assay. The study's processing was this. A statistical classification framework was developed to diagnose cytomegalovirus status using the catalog of TCR beta chain sequences. TCRdb took over this immuneACCESS table, retaining in-frame rearrangements with V and J assigned. Such tables are incomplete; in checked studies, under half of the missing clones stem from an unresolved V gene, and the remainder is unexplained. That table gives V, J and clone size, and the DNA gave D and trimming. In all, the sample holds around 55,000 clones, and more than 80% of those were seen once. Jointly, the top ten make up over 3% of the sample. Concerning this clone: The antigen it recognizes is unknown. There are no base qualities to consult, and no much larger clone falls within one base.

The donors were included in the validation cohort of approximately 120 subjects, a group kept apart from the roughly 700-subject first cohort. CDR1 SGHVS and CDR2 FNYEAQ are derived from the germline V gene. The CDR3 runs 13 residues from the cysteine to the phenylalanine. The sequence is cut down to CDR3 DNA, 39 bases in frame from base 1. The V and J ends are trimmed by 6 bases and 3 bases, leaving 11 bases between them. The clonotype comes from a man aged 18 to 29 in good health and CMV-seronegative. Sequencing was done on a sample of PBMCs. The chain links TRBV7-6 with TRBJ1-1; the D gene lacks a confident call. The CDR3 in this case is CASSPIGDTEAFF. In nucleotides, the sequence is TGTGCCAGCAGTCCCATCGGGGACACTGAAGCTTTCTTT.